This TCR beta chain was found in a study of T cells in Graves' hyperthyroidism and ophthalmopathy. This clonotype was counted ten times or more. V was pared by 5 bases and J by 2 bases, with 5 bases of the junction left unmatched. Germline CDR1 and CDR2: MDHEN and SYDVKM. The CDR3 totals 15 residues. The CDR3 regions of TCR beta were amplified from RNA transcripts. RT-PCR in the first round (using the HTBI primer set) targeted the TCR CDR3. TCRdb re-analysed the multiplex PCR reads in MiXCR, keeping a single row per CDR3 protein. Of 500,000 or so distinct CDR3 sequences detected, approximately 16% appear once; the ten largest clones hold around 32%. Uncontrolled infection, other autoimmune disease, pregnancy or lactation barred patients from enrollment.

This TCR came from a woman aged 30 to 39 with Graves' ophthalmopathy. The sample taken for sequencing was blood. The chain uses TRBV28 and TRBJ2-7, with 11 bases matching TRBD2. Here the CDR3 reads CASSPRLAGTYEQYF. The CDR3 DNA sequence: TGTGCCAGCAGTCCACGACTAGCGGGGACCTACGAGCAGTACTTC. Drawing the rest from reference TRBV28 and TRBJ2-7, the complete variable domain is DVKVTQSSRYLVKRTGEKVFLECVQDMDHENMFWYRQDPGLGLRLIYFSYDVKMKEKGDIPEGYSVSREKKERFSLILESASTNQTSMYLCASSPRLAGTYEQYFGPGTRLTVT.